The 7 T cell receptor beta chains given below trace back to one sample, sequenced in a study of T-cell memory formation after mild COVID-19. Using its own MiXCR run on the 5' RACE reads, TCRdb lists one record per CDR3 protein. The sample lists about 170,000 distinct CDR3 sequences; around 13% were seen once. The sample was PBMCs or a T cell subset sorted from them (not recorded which). The receptors were gathered from a man in his late teens or twenties who had mild COVID-19 (a few samples of this study predate the infection). Cell type and time point are not known.

This clonotype was seen more than once but under ten times. The V call is TRBV20-1, the J call TRBJ1-2; D is perhaps TRBD1 (6 bases). This CDR3 has 12 amino acids. V lost 5 bases to trimming and J lost 7 bases, with 14 bases between them. Germline V lookup: CDR1 DFQATT, CDR2 SNEGSKA (reference sequence). CDR3 residues: CSASPGAGGYTF. CDR3 coding DNA: TGCAGTGCTTCACCAGGGGCAGGTGGCTACACCTTC.

The chain joins TRBV7-2 to TRBJ2-2; D call uncertain. From germline, CDR1 is SGHTA and CDR2 FQGNSA. Trimming left V 1 base short and J 5 bases short, with 5 bases between. The CDR3 is made up of 13 amino acids. The CDR3 region is CASSLVETGELFF. As DNA, the CDR3 is TGTGCCAGCAGCTTAGTCGAGACCGGGGAGCTGTTTTTT.

Many counts were recorded for this clonotype. V gene TRBV11-2 combines with J gene TRBJ1-1, with 8 bases matching TRBD1. Germline V gene sequence: CDR1 SGHAT, CDR2 FQNNGV. Trimming removed 1 base from V and 4 bases from J; junction bases left unmatched: 14. The CDR3 spans 18 residues. CDR3 coding DNA: TGTGCCAGCAGCTTAGCGTTCCTCAGGGGGCGCGACTCCACTGAAGCTTTCTTT. This gives the protein CASSLAFLRGRDSTEAFF.

This clonotype was counted only a few times. The genes are TRBV11-2 and TRBJ1-1; no reliable D call. The CDR3 extends over 13 amino acids. Germline V gene lookup returns CDR1 SGHAT and CDR2 FQNNGV. Trimming removed 0 bases at V and 5 bases at J, with 7 bases between. The CDR3 spells CASSLEPPTEAFF. The DNA of the CDR3 is TGTGCCAGCAGCTTAGAACCTCCGACTGAAGCTTTCTTT.

This rearrangement joins TRBV6-2 or TRBV6-3 to TRBJ2-5, with D tentatively TRBD1 (5 bases). Germline V gene sequence: CDR1 MNHEY, CDR2 SVGEGT. CDR3 length: 15 residues. V lost 8 bases and J 4 bases, leaving 20 bases between the germline ends. CDR3 protein: CASLSAAGRRETQYF. As DNA, the CDR3 is TGTGCCAGCCTCTCCGCGGCAGGGCGGAGAGAGACCCAGTACTTC.

This clonotype was detected only a few times. J is TRBJ2-5 and V is TRBV4-3; no definite D call. CDR1 is LGHNA, CDR2 YSLEER, per germline. The CDR3 length is 16 residues. V dropped 0 bases and J dropped 0 bases, with 11 bases sitting between them. The CDR3: CASSQDWSAYQETQYF. CDR3 DNA sequence: TGCGCCAGCAGCCAAGATTGGTCTGCGTACCAAGAGACCCAGTACTTC.

The rearrangement uses TRBV20-1 and TRBJ2-1, with a weak D call TRBD1 (8 bases). Germline V lookup: CDR1 DFQATT, CDR2 SNEGSKA (reference sequence). V was pared by 6 bases and J by 2 bases, with 20 bases between. This CDR3 has 16 amino acids. CDR3 sequence: CSAIGQGGFTYNEQFF. CDR3 in DNA: TGCAGTGCCATAGGACAGGGAGGGTTTACCTACAATGAGCAGTTCTTC.